One sample yielded the 10 T cell receptor beta chains listed below, sequenced in a study of neurological immune-mediated disorders. TCRdb reprocessed the 5' RACE reads via MiXCR and lists one record per CDR3 protein. This sample carries 39,000 or so distinct CDR3 sequences, 4.8% of them seen once, and the ten largest clones take 9%. Material: CD4+ T cells from blood. The origin of the receptors is a young man in good health.

The sample holds many counts of this clonotype. The rearrangement links TRBV6-2 or TRBV6-3 to TRBJ1-1; a weak D match, TRBD1 (6 bases). From germline, CDR1 is MNHEY and CDR2 SVGEGT. The CDR3 totals 15 residues. The ends were cut back, 6 bases at V and 5 bases at J, with 19 bases in the middle. This CDR3 reads CASSLRDTKGTEAFF. DNA of the CDR3: TGTGCCAGCAGCCTCCGGGACACGAAAGGGACTGAAGCTTTCTTT.

This clonotype was detected ten times or more. The gene calls are TRBV20-1 and TRBJ2-1; D unclear. This CDR3 spans 12 amino acids. In germline, CDR1 is DFQATT, CDR2 SNEGSKA (reference sequence). Trimming pared 1 base from V and 10 bases from J, leaving 11 bases between. In DNA form, the CDR3 reads TGCAGTGCTAGAGTTAGTCAATGGGAGCAGTTCTTC. Its translation is CSARVSQWEQFF.

This clonotype came up many times. The V and J genes are TRBV4-3 and TRBJ1-2; TRBD1 matches at 9 bases. The CDR3 is made up of 14 amino acids. Germline V CDR1 and CDR2: LGHNA, YSLEER. V was clipped by 4 bases and J by 7 bases; unmatched bases: 7. DNA for the CDR3: TGCGCCAGCAGCCCACAGGGGGCAGGTGGTGGCTACACCTTC. Encoded protein: CASSPQGAGGGYTF.

This clonotype came up many times. The chain has TRBV20-1 and TRBJ1-2, with D perhaps matching TRBD1 (5 bases). Between the trimmed V and J ends, which lost 8 bases and 4 bases, there was a span of 11 bases. The germline gives CDR1 DFQATT, CDR2 SNEGSKA (reference sequence). This CDR3 comprises 11 residues. The CDR3 loop is CSTPGRYGYTF. CDR3 bases: TGCAGTACCCCGGGGCGCTATGGCTACACCTTC.

This clonotype was counted ten times or more. The V and J genes are TRBV5-6 and TRBJ1-6; 7 bases are a match to TRBD1. The trim removed 3 bases at V and 7 bases at J, leaving 4 bases unmatched. Germline CDR1 reads SGHDT; CDR2 reads YYEEEE. This CDR3 contains 14 residues. The CDR3 coding sequence is TGTGCCAGCAGCTGGGGACAGACAAATTCACCCCTCCACTTT. Amino acids: CASSWGQTNSPLHF. The full variable domain, in which reference TRBV5-6 and TRBJ1-6 provide the parts outside the CDR3, is DAGVTQSPTHLIKTRGQQVTLRCSPKSGHDTVSWYQQALGQGPQFIFQYYEEEERQRGNFPDRFSGHQFPNYSSELNVNALLLGDSALYLCASSWGQTNSPLHFGNGTRLTVT.

Many counts were recorded for this clonotype. The V gene is TRBV5-6, the J gene TRBJ1-2; D might be TRBD1 (5 bases). The CDR3 is made up of 15 amino acids. V lost 0 bases and J 8 bases, leaving 17 bases between the germline ends. Looked up from germline, CDR1 is SGHDT and CDR2 is YYEEEE. The CDR3 loop is CASSLGRSPGRGYTF. CDR3 bases: TGTGCCAGCAGCTTGGGGCGCTCGCCAGGGCGCGGCTACACCTTC.

This clonotype was picked up many times. The rearrangement joins TRBV5-1 to TRBJ1-5; 7 nucleotides align to TRBD1. After removal of 0 bases from V and 1 base from J, the junction contained 4 bases not matched to a gene. CDR1 is SGHRS, CDR2 YFSETQ, per germline. The CDR3 extends over 16 amino acids. CDR3 DNA: TGCGCCAGCAGCTTGGGTTCGACAGGGAGCAATCAGCCCCAGCATTTT. Its protein is CASSLGSTGSNQPQHF.

The table lists this clonotype with many counts. The gene calls are TRBV6-2 or TRBV6-3 and TRBJ1-5; D is ambiguous. Germline V gene lookup returns CDR1 MNHEY and CDR2 SVGEGT. CDR3 length: 13 amino acids. Deletions cut 2 bases from V and 5 bases from J, with 7 bases between. The CDR3 spells CASSYDRDQPQHF. The CDR3 DNA sequence: TGTGCCAGCAGTTACGATCGGGATCAGCCCCAGCATTTT.

This clonotype was detected ten times or more. The J gene is TRBJ1-5, the V gene TRBV4-2, with D perhaps matching TRBD1 (5 bases). CDR3 length: 17 amino acids. V was trimmed by 0 bases and J by 5 bases, leaving 17 bases between them. Germline CDR1 reads LGHNA; CDR2 reads YNFKEQ. CDR3 nucleotide sequence: TGTGCCAGCAGCCAAGATCTCGGTCAGGGAATCTATCAGCCCCAGCATTTT. It yields the protein CASSQDLGQGIYQPQHF.

This clonotype was recorded many times. The chain recombines TRBV2 with TRBJ1-1; 7 bases match TRBD1. J lost 1 base, V lost 5 bases, and 7 bases had no gene match. The germline CDR1 and CDR2 sequences are SNHLY and FYNNEI. The CDR3 sequence is 15 residues long. The CDR3, as DNA: TGTGCCAGCAGTCCGGACAGGATGACGAACACTGAAGCTTTCTTT. The encoded protein is CASSPDRMTNTEAFF.